Below are 26 T cell receptor beta chains sequenced from a single sample in a study of blood T cell repertoires in COVID-19. The assay was immunoSEQ multiplex PCR, and TCRdb's table has in-frame clones only and misses some. The table includes over 350,000 clones, over 75% detected once. Material: PBMCs or T cells enriched from blood (not recorded which). The receptors were gathered from a woman younger than 45 with acute COVID-19.

The rearrangement uses TRBV7-2 and TRBJ2-2; 9 nucleotides agree with TRBD2. After removal of 5 bases from V and 6 bases from J, the junction contained 7 bases not matched to a gene. Germline-derived CDR1 and CDR2 are SGHTA and FQGNSA. This CDR3 is 15 amino acids long. DNA for the CDR3: TGTGCCAGCAGCGCCCGCCCTAGCGGGGCCGGGGAGCTGTTTTTT. Its protein product is CASSARPSGAGELFF.

V usage is TRBV2 and J usage is TRBJ1-6; D possibly corresponds to TRBD1 (6 bases). Germline V gives CDR1 SNHLY, CDR2 FYNNEI. The V and J ends lost 3 bases and 11 bases respectively, with 11 bases between them. The CDR3 runs 13 residues. CDR3 sequence: CASSDRGLPPLHF. DNA for the CDR3: TGTGCCAGCAGTGACAGGGGTCTACCACCCCTCCACTTT.

This rearrangement joins TRBV9 to TRBJ1-3; possibly TRBD1 for D (6 bases). Trimming took off 4 bases at V and 8 bases at J, with 19 bases between the two ends. The CDR3 totals 15 residues. Germline V gives CDR1 SGDLS, CDR2 YYNGEE. The CDR3 DNA reads TGTGCCAGCAGCCAGGGTCCGGGGGGCGCGGACACCATATATTTT. It codes for CASSQGPGGADTIYF. Variable domain in full (rest from reference TRBV9 and TRBJ1-3): DSGVTQTPKHLITATGQRVTLRCSPRSGDLSVYWYQQSLDQGLQFLIQYYNGEERAKGNILERFSAQQFPDLHSELNLSSLELGDSALYFCASSQGPGGADTIYFGEGSWLTVV.

V is TRBV5-1 and J is TRBJ2-1, with 7 nucleotides matching TRBD1. Germline lookup yields CDR1 SGHRS and CDR2 YFSETQ. V was pared by 2 bases and J by 2 bases, with 4 bases of the junction left unmatched. The CDR3 is 15 amino acids. The CDR3 loop is CASSLQGPPYNEQFF. CDR3 in DNA: TGCGCCAGCAGCTTACAGGGGCCCCCCTACAATGAGCAGTTCTTC.

This chain joins TRBV5-5 and TRBJ2-7; D gene unclear. The CDR3 totals 14 residues. The V end lost 3 bases, the J end lost 5 bases, and 15 bases lay between the germline ends. In germline, CDR1 is SGHKS, CDR2 YYEKEE (reference sequence). The CDR3 DNA reads as TGTGCCAGCAGCTCGGGTGGGTGGAAAGACGAGCAGTACTTC. The encoded protein is CASSSGGWKDEQYF.

V gene TRBV7-3 combines with J gene TRBJ2-4; 7 positions agree with TRBD2. The trim removed 2 bases at V and 9 bases at J, leaving 7 bases unmatched. The CDR3 consists of 14 residues. Per the germline V gene, CDR1 is SGHTA and CDR2 is FQGTGA. CDR3 coding DNA: TGTGCCAGCAGCTTAGGGGGACTAACGGGCATTCAGTACTTC. Translated, it gives CASSLGGLTGIQYF.

V and J are TRBV9 and TRBJ1-4; D ambiguous. Trimming pared 2 bases from V and 0 bases from J, leaving 11 bases between. This CDR3 has 16 amino acids. Germline lookup yields CDR1 SGDLS and CDR2 YYNGEE. CDR3 DNA: TGTGCCAGCAGCGTTAGCGCCACAACAACTAATGAAAAACTGTTTTTT. It specifies CASSVSATTTNEKLFF.

V usage is TRBV27 and J usage is TRBJ2-1; D possibly corresponds to TRBD2 (5 bases). The CDR3 has 17 amino acids. The germline CDR1 and CDR2 sequences are MNHEY and SMNVEV (reference sequence). V was clipped by 5 bases and J by 0 bases, with 17 bases between them. The CDR3 loop is CASSRELDSISYNEQFF. The CDR3 DNA sequence: TGTGCCAGCAGTCGGGAACTGGACTCCATCTCCTACAATGAGCAGTTCTTC.

This sequence joins TRBV7-3 and TRBJ2-1; possible D gene TRBD2, 6 bases. Deletions cut 8 bases from V and 8 bases from J, with 13 bases between. Per germline, CDR1 SGHTA and CDR2 FQGTGA. This CDR3 has 12 residues. The CDR3 bases are TGTGCCAGCGGACTACGTACACATGAGCAGTTCTTC. The encoded protein is CASGLRTHEQFF. Complete variable domain (other parts from reference TRBV7-3 and TRBJ2-1): GAGVSQTPSNKVTEKGKYVELRCDPISGHTALYWYRQSLGQGPEFLIYFQGTGAADDSGLPNDRFFAVRPEGSVSTLKIQRTERGDSAVYLCASGLRTHEQFFGPGTRLTVL.

The chain combines TRBV24-1 with TRBJ1-2; 10 nucleotides match TRBD1. The CDR3 totals 15 residues. Germline assignment: CDR1 KGHDR and CDR2 SFDVKD. V lost 3 bases, J lost 8 bases, and 8 bases stayed unmatched. The CDR3 nucleotides read TGTGCCACCAGTGATCCTCCGGGACAGGGGAACGGCTACACCTTC. Encoded protein: CATSDPPGQGNGYTF.

The chain employs TRBV7-9 and TRBJ2-1; 8 nucleotides agree with TRBD2. The CDR3 totals 15 residues. V trimming: 1 base; J trimming: 3 bases; junction bases outside the gene matches: 2. The germline gives CDR1 SEHNR, CDR2 FQNEAQ (reference sequence). CDR3: CASSLGLAGYNEQFF. CDR3 bases: TGTGCCAGCAGCTTAGGGCTAGCGGGCTACAATGAGCAGTTCTTC.

The V call is TRBV5-1, the J call TRBJ1-1; D gene unclear. The ends were cut back, 1 base at V and 8 bases at J, with 9 bases in the middle. The CDR3 consists of 12 residues. Germline V gene data show CDR1 as SGHRS and CDR2 as YFSETQ. In DNA form, the CDR3 reads TGCGCCAGCAGCTTGAGTGGCAAAGAAGCTTTCTTT. Its protein product is CASSLSGKEAFF.

The J gene is TRBJ2-3, the V gene TRBV3-1 (or the pseudogene TRBV3-2); no firm D call. The V end was cut by 0 bases, the J end by 4 bases, with 11 bases between. The germline CDR1 and CDR2 sequences are LGHDT and YNNKEL (reference sequence). The CDR3 is made up of 15 amino acids. CDR3 residues: CASSQDRVQADTQYF. Written as DNA, the CDR3 is TGTGCCAGCAGCCAAGATCGGGTCCAAGCAGATACGCAGTATTTT.

The chain links TRBV27 to TRBJ2-7, with D tentatively TRBD1 (5 bases). CDR3 length: 15 amino acids. Germline V gene data show CDR1 as MNHEY and CDR2 as SMNVEV (reference sequence). V lost 2 bases and J 3 bases, leaving 14 bases between the germline ends. Written as DNA, the CDR3 is TGTGCCAGCAGTTTAGGCACAGGCCCACGCTACGAGCAGTACTTC. Its protein product is CASSLGTGPRYEQYF.

The chain employs TRBV7-8 and TRBJ2-2; the D gene is possibly TRBD1 (6 bases). The V and J ends lost 5 bases and 3 bases respectively, with 16 bases between them. The V gene's germline CDR1 is SGHVS and CDR2 FQNEAQ. The CDR3 is 16 residues long. The CDR3 is CASSPRIGGDTGELFF. CDR3 in DNA: TGTGCCAGCAGCCCCCGGATTGGGGGCGACACCGGGGAGCTGTTTTTT.

The chain employs TRBV7-2 and TRBJ1-6; TRBD1 might be the D (6 bases). V lost 3 bases and J 1 base, leaving 10 bases between the germline ends. The CDR3 extends over 16 amino acids. Germline V gene data show CDR1 as SGHTA and CDR2 as FQGNSA. This CDR3 reads CASSLVGASYNSPLHF. The CDR3 bases are TGTGCCAGCAGCTTGGTGGGGGCTTCCTATAATTCACCCCTCCACTTT.

This clone was found once. The chain combines TRBV27 with TRBJ2-7; the match to TRBD2 covers 8 bases. After removal of 3 bases from V and 7 bases from J, the junction contained 8 bases not matched to a gene. CDR3 length: 14 residues. Germline V CDR1 and CDR2: MNHEY, SMNVEV (reference sequence). CDR3 protein: CASSFGGEYREQYF. CDR3 bases: TGTGCCAGCAGTTTCGGGGGGGAGTATAGGGAGCAGTACTTC.

J is TRBJ1-5 and V is TRBV5-5; no clear D. Germline V CDR1 and CDR2: SGHKS, YYEKEE (reference sequence). The V gene lost 1 base and the J gene lost 0 bases, with 11 bases spanning the gap. There are 16 residues in the CDR3. CDR3 loop: CASSLLGTVSNQPQHF. The CDR3 DNA reads TGTGCCAGCAGCTTGCTTGGAACAGTTAGCAATCAGCCCCAGCATTTT.

This chain connects TRBV7-2 to TRBJ2-5, with 7 bases lining up with TRBD2. V lost 5 bases, J lost 0 bases, and 3 bases stayed unmatched. CDR1 and CDR2 from the germline V gene are SGHTA and FQGNSA. CDR3 length equals 14 residues. The CDR3 DNA sequence: TGTGCCAGCAGCGTCGGGGGGTACCAAGAGACCCAGTACTTC. This gives the protein CASSVGGYQETQYF.

This sequence joins TRBV12-5 and TRBJ2-7, with 7 bases fitting TRBD1. The length of the CDR3 is 14 residues. The germline V gene encodes CDR1 LGHNT and CDR2 FRNRAP. Trimming removed 8 bases from V and 0 bases from J; junction bases left unmatched: 7. The CDR3 protein is CASTTQGHSYEQYF. The CDR3 DNA reads TGTGCTAGTACTACACAGGGGCACTCCTACGAGCAGTACTTC.

This chain links TRBV19 with TRBJ2-3, with 7 nucleotides matching TRBD2. CDR3 length: 13 amino acids. Germline loops: CDR1 LNHDA, CDR2 SQIVND (reference sequence). J lost 6 bases, V lost 3 bases, and 3 bases had no gene match. The CDR3 region is CASSIGGTDTQYF. CDR3 bases: TGTGCCAGTAGTATCGGGGGGACGGATACGCAGTATTTT.

The chain carries TRBV7-3 and TRBJ2-2; no reliable D call. The CDR3 has 16 amino acids. Germline V gives CDR1 SGHTA, CDR2 FQGTGA. Trimming left V 1 base short and J 1 base short, with 10 bases between. The CDR3 loop is CASSLMYTQNTGELFF. DNA for the CDR3: TGTGCCAGCAGCTTAATGTACACCCAGAACACCGGGGAGCTGTTTTTT.

The chain combines TRBV2 with TRBJ1-2; a possible D gene is TRBD1 (6 bases). The germline V gene has CDR1 SNHLY and CDR2 FYNNEI. The CDR3 length is 14 residues. Trimming removed 6 bases at V and 7 bases at J, with 18 bases between. The CDR3 DNA reads as TGTGCCAGCAGAGACCGGGACACCTCGAGTGGCTACACCTTC. This sequence encodes CASRDRDTSSGYTF.

The V call is TRBV19, the J call TRBJ1-4; the D is unclear. Trimming pared 4 bases from V and 2 bases from J, leaving 8 bases between. The germline V gene has CDR1 LNHDA and CDR2 SQIVND (reference sequence). The CDR3 has 14 amino acids. CDR3 residues: CASSNGRTNEKLFF. Here the CDR3 DNA reads TGTGCCAGTAGTAACGGCAGGACTAATGAAAAACTGTTTTTT.

V and J are TRBV19 and TRBJ2-2; D is possibly TRBD1 (7 bases). V lost 4 bases to trimming and J lost 5 bases, with 17 bases between them. Germline V gene sequence: CDR1 LNHDA, CDR2 SQIVND (reference sequence). The CDR3 spans 16 residues. Here the CDR3 DNA reads TGTGCCAGTAGTAAGGACAGGACCCTAGCGACCGGGGAGCTGTTTTTT. The encoded protein is CASSKDRTLATGELFF.

In nucleotides, the CDR3 is TGTGCCAGCAGTGAACGCCCGGGCAATCAGCCCCAGCATTTT. This sequence encodes CASSERPGNQPQHF. The chain has TRBV6-1 and TRBJ1-5; D call uncertain. V was shortened by 2 bases and J by 2 bases, with 7 bases between the two germline ends. The length of the CDR3 is 14 residues. Germline V CDR1 and CDR2: MNHNS, SASEGT.